A single TCR beta chain is shown here with its context. The sample originates from a study of blood T cell repertoires in COVID-19. Study details: The origin of the acute and convalescent COVID-19 samples was the United States, Italy and Spain. PBMCs, B-cell-depleted T cells, or T cells provided the cDNA or gDNA that made up the material.

Authors' analysis steps: Amplification from reference gene primers served as the basis for estimated nucleated cell counts. TCRdb's copy holds only in-frame clones and misses some; the assay was immunoSEQ multiplex PCR. That table supplies the V and J calls and clone size; D and trimming were determined from the DNA. This sample has over 200,000 clones; approximately 79% occur once, and the top ten carry approximately 5%. V shed 8 bases, J shed 2 bases, and the junction held 10 bases outside the gene matches. The CDR3 sequence is 15 residues long. The V gene's germline CDR1 is MNHEY and CDR2 SMNVEV (reference sequence).

Sequenced material: peripheral blood. This sequence originates from a human donor in a cohort sampled during active COVID-19. The chain is built from TRBV27 and TRBJ2-5; the match to TRBD1 covers 8 bases. CDR3 nucleotides: TGTGCCAGCGGTAGTGGGGACAGGATTCAAGAGACCCAGTACTTC. Its translation: CASGSGDRIQETQYF.